Here is one TCR beta chain with its context. Its binding antigen is unknown. No quality values exist for individual bases; no much larger clone is one base distant. CDR1 and CDR2 were assigned from the germline V gene as SGHRS and YFSETQ. The germline V end is reduced by 4 bases and the J end by 1 base; junction bases left unmatched: 6. The CDR3 numbers 15 residues from cysteine through phenylalanine. This entry keeps only the CDR3 DNA: 45 bases, framed from base 1. Libraries were made using the immunoSEQ multiplex PCR assay. Following the manufacturer's protocol, the hsTCRB Kit was used to amplify rearranged TCR beta chain sequences. An Illumina MiSeq was used to sequence the TCRB libraries. Per the original workflow: Demultiplexing, trimming and gene mapping were performed with the kit vendor's proprietary platform. This is the immuneACCESS table as TCRdb keeps it, with only in-frame sequences that have V and J called. A part of the clones is gone; compared with another copy, unresolved V genes explain less than half, and the rest is unexplained. V, J and clone size derive from that table, while D and trimming were established from the DNA sequence. Counted in this sample were tens of thousands of clones; roughly 80% of them appeared once. The ten largest clones add up to about 5% of the sample.

This specimen's time point label, per the study, means: week 23, last vaccination. Each vaccine dose, consisting of 300 ug of a 20-mer mutant IDH1 peptide in Montanide, was administered subcutaneously with topical imiquimod. All donors had newly diagnosed IDH1-mutant astrocytomas of WHO grade 3 or 4 that showed loss of nuclear ATRX. The samples were drawn from NOA16, a multicentre, single-arm, open-label phase I trial in Germany that tested a mutant IDH1 peptide vaccine in humans for the first time. Genomic DNA for TCRB sequencing was isolated from EDTA blood with the DNeasy Blood and Tissue Kit. The data belong to a study of a mutant IDH1 vaccine in newly diagnosed glioma (dated by TCRdb to the early 2020s). With regard to the full study: Across visits V03 through V10, patients got a total of eight vaccinations, given in weeks 1, 3, 5, 7, 11, 15, 19 and 23. Vaccination began 4-6 weeks after radiotherapy alone, or alongside temozolomide cycles in the chemotherapy-containing groups. Of the 25 to 40 patients who were treated, about 62% were male and roughly 38% were female, and the mean age was around 43 years. Prior to enrollment, standard therapy consisting of radiotherapy alone, temozolomide alone, or radiochemotherapy with temozolomide had been administered to patients, with the combination being received by most patients. Six visits were used for peripheral blood collection: V03 (baseline), V05, V07, V10, V12 and V13. Longitudinal TCRB deep sequencing was performed for 25 to 30 treated patients wherever samples were available for exploratory analyses.

Study-wide conclusions, independent of this receptor: PBMC samples for TCRB deep sequencing were selected based on availability. It was noted by the authors that analyses of patient blood samples could not be reproduced owing to sample limitations. No apparent relationship was observed between pseudoprogression and alterations in the top peripheral T cell clonotypes detected by TCRB sequencing. Vaccine-induced immune responses across multiple MHC alleles were detected in around 92% of patients.

The sequencing used PBMCs, collected from a glioma patient whose treatment included an IDH1 peptide vaccine. The V and J genes are TRBV5-1 and TRBJ1-1, and TRBD1 matches 8 of the central bases. This TCR was sampled from a man aged 45-65 years with glioma. The CDR3 sequence is CASSATTGGNTEAFF. The nucleotide sequence reads TGCGCCAGCAGCGCGACCACAGGGGGGAACACTGAAGCTTTCTTT.